This is a list of T cell receptor beta chains from one sample in a study of T cells after yellow fever vaccination. TCRdb itself ran the 5' RACE reads through MiXCR, one entry per CDR3 protein. The sample has about 500,000 distinct CDR3 sequences; about 15% are singletons. The sample in question was PBMCs, obtained about 5 days after the first yellow fever vaccination. The source is a man aged 18 to 30 who received the YFV17D yellow fever vaccine. Each CDR3 is given with its conserved first and last residue. D genes are given only for firm matches. Clone size is shown for a subset of rows, as once, few, many or a class of expanded clone.

V gene	D gene	J gene	clone size	CDR3 protein	CDR3 DNA
TRBV15	-	TRBJ2-5	-	CATSEGEWETQYF	TGTGCCACCAGCGAGGGGGAATGGGAGACCCAGTACTTC
TRBV28	-	TRBJ2-3	-	CASNPGSGVADTQYF	TGTGCCAGCAACCCGGGTTCCGGGGTCGCAGATACGCAGTATTTT
TRBV4-3	-	TRBJ2-3	-	CASSQDLGFYTQYF	TGCGCCAGCAGCCAAGATTTGGGGTTCTATACGCAGTATTTT
TRBV25-1	TRBD1	TRBJ2-1	-	CASSLDRGLNEQFF	TGTGCCAGCAGTTTAGACAGGGGGCTCAATGAGCAGTTCTTC
TRBV20-1	-	TRBJ1-1	-	CSASTQVEAFF	TGCAGTGCTAGCACACAAGTTGAAGCTTTCTTT
TRBV30	TRBD1	TRBJ1-5	-	CAWSGQGDQPQHF	TGTGCCTGGAGTGGGCAGGGGGATCAGCCCCAGCATTTT
TRBV6-1	-	TRBJ1-1	few	CASRPNLTGRREAFF	TGTGCCAGCAGGCCTAACCTAACAGGCCGCCGGGAAGCTTTCTTT
TRBV29-1	-	TRBJ1-1	-	CSVAPVNTEAFF	TGCAGCGTTGCCCCGGTAAACACTGAAGCTTTCTTT
TRBV29-1	-	TRBJ1-1	few	CSVRGRVQKDTEAFF	TGCAGCGTTAGGGGGAGGGTCCAAAAGGACACTGAAGCTTTCTTT
TRBV11-1	-	TRBJ2-5	few	CASSLKGAETQYF	TGTGCCAGCAGCTTAAAAGGGGCGGAGACCCAGTACTTC
TRBV9	-	TRBJ2-1	once	CASSTRGVSYNEQFF	TGTGCCAGCTCCACCAGGGGGGTTTCCTACAATGAGCAGTTCTTC
TRBV5-1	TRBD1	TRBJ2-2	once	CASSFTGENTGELFF	TGCGCCAGCAGCTTCACAGGGGAGAACACCGGGGAGCTGTTTTTT
TRBV3-1	TRBD1	TRBJ1-1	few	CASSFWRDSTEAFF	TGTGCCAGCAGCTTTTGGCGGGACAGCACTGAAGCTTTCTTT
TRBV6-2/TRBV6-3	-	TRBJ2-7	once	CASVGGSEQYF	TGTGCCAGCGTGGGGGGTAGCGAGCAGTACTTC
TRBV6-1	TRBD1	TRBJ1-4	-	CASSQPYRDRWTNEKLFF	TGTGCCAGCAGCCAGCCTTACCGGGACAGGTGGACTAATGAAAAACTGTTTTTT
TRBV7-3	-	TRBJ2-5	-	CASSAGLGGRETQYF	TGTGCCAGCAGCGCCGGACTAGGGGGGCGGGAGACCCAGTACTTC
TRBV13	-	TRBJ1-5	-	CASSFSSGNQPQHF	TGTGCCAGCAGCTTTTCCAGCGGCAATCAGCCCCAGCATTTT
TRBV19	-	TRBJ1-2	-	CASSILPWGYGYTF	TGTGCCAGTAGTATCTTGCCCTGGGGCTATGGCTACACCTTC
TRBV7-9	-	TRBJ2-5	-	CASSPQGWYQETQYF	TGTGCCAGCAGCCCACAGGGTTGGTACCAAGAGACCCAGTACTTC
TRBV19	-	TRBJ1-1	-	CASTTTSIGSNTEAFF	TGTGCCAGTACTACCACCTCCATCGGGTCAAACACTGAAGCTTTCTTT
TRBV28	-	TRBJ2-6	few	CASSPGPGANVLTF	TGTGCCAGCAGTCCAGGTCCTGGGGCCAACGTCCTGACTTTC
TRBV2	-	TRBJ2-2	many	CASSESVGDRELFF	TGTGCCAGCAGTGAATCGGTGGGGGACCGGGAGCTGTTTTTT
TRBV7-2	TRBD1	TRBJ1-5	many	CASSWTGGAQHF	TGTGCCAGCAGCTGGACAGGGGGAGCCCAGCATTTT